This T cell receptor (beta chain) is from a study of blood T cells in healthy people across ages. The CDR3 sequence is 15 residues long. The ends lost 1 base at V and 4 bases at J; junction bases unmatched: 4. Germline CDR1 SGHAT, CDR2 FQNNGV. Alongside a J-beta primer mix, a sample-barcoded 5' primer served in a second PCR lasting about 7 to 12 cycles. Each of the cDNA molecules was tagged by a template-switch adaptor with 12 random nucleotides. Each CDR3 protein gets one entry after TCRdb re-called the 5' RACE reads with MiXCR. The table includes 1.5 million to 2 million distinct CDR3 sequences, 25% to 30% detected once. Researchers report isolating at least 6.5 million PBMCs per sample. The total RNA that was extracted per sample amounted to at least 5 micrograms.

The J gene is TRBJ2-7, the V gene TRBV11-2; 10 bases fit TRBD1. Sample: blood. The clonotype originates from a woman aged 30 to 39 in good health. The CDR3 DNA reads TGTGCCAGCAGCTTAGGGGGACAGGGGAAATACGAGCAGTACTTC. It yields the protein CASSLGGQGKYEQYF.